This passage covers 22 T cell receptor beta chains from one sample sequenced in a study of blood T cell repertoires in COVID-19. The protocol was immunoSEQ multiplex PCR, while the TCRdb copy is restricted to in-frame clones and leaves out a portion. The sample includes nearly 200,000 clones, approximately 91% seen only once; the top ten take roughly 5.6%. Input material: peripheral blood. These receptor sequences come from a woman between 35 and 50 years old who had recovered from COVID-19.

The sample holds a few counts of this clone. This chain connects TRBV9 to TRBJ2-2; no clear D. The CDR3 sequence is 18 residues long. Germline assignment: CDR1 SGDLS and CDR2 YYNGEE. V was shortened by 0 bases and J by 5 bases, with 20 bases between the two germline ends. For the CDR3, the DNA is TGTGCCAGCAGCGTAGCTCCGGTAAGTCCGCAAAAAACCGGGGAGCTGTTTTTT. Amino acids: CASSVAPVSPQKTGELFF.

The J gene is TRBJ2-2, the V gene TRBV4-3; 9 bases are a match to TRBD2. Germline V gene data show CDR1 as LGHNA and CDR2 as YSLEER. J lost 1 base, V lost 4 bases, and 4 bases had no gene match. The CDR3 sequence is 16 residues long. The CDR3: CASSPRTSENTGELFF. The CDR3 DNA reads as TGCGCCAGCAGCCCAAGGACTAGCGAGAACACCGGGGAGCTGTTTTTT.

The gene calls are TRBV9 and TRBJ2-1; possible D gene TRBD2, 6 bases. There are 15 residues in the CDR3. Germline V gene lookup returns CDR1 SGDLS and CDR2 YYNGEE. The V gene lost 0 bases and the J gene lost 7 bases, with 14 bases spanning the gap. CDR3 sequence reads: CASSVVEGLLNEQFF. The CDR3 nucleotides read TGTGCCAGCAGCGTAGTGGAGGGTCTTCTAAATGAGCAGTTCTTC. Complete variable domain (other parts from reference TRBV9 and TRBJ2-1): DSGVTQTPKHLITATGQRVTLRCSPRSGDLSVYWYQQSLDQGLQFLIQYYNGEERAKGNILERFSAQQFPDLHSELNLSSLELGDSALYFCASSVVEGLLNEQFFGPGTRLTVL.

V is TRBV16 and J is TRBJ1-3, with 7 bases fitting TRBD1. The CDR3 contains 16 residues. The junction had 9 bases not matched to a gene; V was cut back by 3 bases and J by 4 bases. The germline CDR1 and CDR2 sequences are KGHSY and FQNENV. This CDR3 is CASSHSSGTAGNTIYF. CDR3 bases: TGTGCCAGCAGCCACTCCTCCGGGACAGCCGGAAACACCATATATTTT.

V is TRBV27 and J is TRBJ1-4; 9 bases line up with TRBD1. Germline assignment: CDR1 MNHEY and CDR2 SMNVEV (reference sequence). V gave up 4 bases and J gave up 12 bases; unmatched junction bases: 12. The CDR3 is 15 residues long. The CDR3 sequence is CASSSPGQGVRELFF. The CDR3 bases are TGTGCCAGCAGTTCGCCGGGACAGGGAGTGCGGGAACTGTTTTTT.

This sequence joins TRBV27 and TRBJ1-4; 7 nucleotides agree with TRBD1. J lost 4 bases, V lost 6 bases, and 8 bases had no gene match. Germline V gives CDR1 MNHEY, CDR2 SMNVEV (reference sequence). This CDR3 region has 15 residues. CDR3 in DNA: TGTGCCAGCAGGCTCCAGGGGGAGAATAATGAAAAACTGTTTTTT. Translated: CASRLQGENNEKLFF.

The V and J genes are TRBV10-3 and TRBJ2-7; possibly TRBD2 for D (5 bases). Germline CDR1 reads ENHRY; CDR2 reads SYGVKD. V lost 7 bases, J lost 2 bases, and 15 bases lay in between. CDR3 length equals 14 residues. The CDR3 region has the DNA TGTGCCATCACATCCACTAGGGAAACCTACGAGCAGTACTTC. The encoded protein is CAITSTRETYEQYF.

The chain couples TRBV9 to TRBJ2-6; a weak D match, TRBD1 (5 bases). The CDR3 length is 16 residues. Trimming stripped 0 bases from V and 2 bases from J, with 9 bases between. Germline lookup yields CDR1 SGDLS and CDR2 YYNGEE. CDR3 protein: CASSVEGLAGANVLTF. In DNA form, the CDR3 reads TGTGCCAGCAGCGTAGAGGGGCTGGCTGGGGCCAACGTCCTGACTTTC.

This clone was detected only once. The genes are TRBV2 and TRBJ2-5; no definite D call. The CDR3 contains 13 residues. Deletions cut 6 bases from V and 1 base from J, with 9 bases between. Looked up from germline, CDR1 is SNHLY and CDR2 is FYNNEI. Here the CDR3 DNA reads TGTGCCAGCAGGTACAGTGGCCAAGAGACCCAGTACTTC. Translated, it gives CASRYSGQETQYF.

The chain uses TRBV7-9 and TRBJ2-3; a possible D gene is TRBD2 (6 bases). Germline loops: CDR1 SEHNR, CDR2 FQNEAQ (reference sequence). There are 16 residues in the CDR3. The germline V and J ends were trimmed by 0 bases and 0 bases, with 10 bases remaining between them. In DNA, the CDR3 is TGTGCCAGCAGCTTAGCGGCTAGCGCCAGCACAGATACGCAGTATTTT. Amino acids: CASSLAASASTDTQYF.

This chain links TRBV6-4 with TRBJ2-3; TRBD2 matches 10 bases. Germline CDR1 MRHNA, CDR2 SNTAGT. The CDR3 is 14 residues long. J lost 4 bases, V lost 10 bases, and 8 bases had no gene match. The CDR3 reads CATSLAGGADTQYF. The CDR3 nucleotides read TGTGCCACCTCTTTAGCGGGAGGCGCAGATACGCAGTATTTT.

For the CDR3, the DNA is TGCGCCAGCAGCCAAGGAGGGACAGGGATCTACGAGCAGTACTTC. It codes for CASSQGGTGIYEQYF. The rearrangement links TRBV4-3 to TRBJ2-7; 9 bases are a match to TRBD1. Looked up from germline, CDR1 is LGHNA and CDR2 is YSLEER. The CDR3 runs to 15 residues. V gave up 1 base and J gave up 3 bases; unmatched junction bases: 4.

This sequence joins TRBV6-6 and TRBJ1-1; maybe TRBD1 (5 bases). Germline CDR1 is MNHNY and CDR2 is SVGAGI (reference sequence). The CDR3 loop spans 13 amino acids. The V gene lost 6 bases and the J gene lost 5 bases, with 13 bases spanning the gap. In DNA, the CDR3 is TGTGCCAGCAGACTGGGACTCACGACTGAAGCTTTCTTT. Translated, it gives CASRLGLTTEAFF.

This chain links TRBV13 with TRBJ2-6; 7 bases are shared with TRBD1. V trimming: 4 bases; J trimming: 0 bases; junction bases outside the gene matches: 9. Germline V gene data show CDR1 as PRHDT and CDR2 as FYEKMQ (reference sequence). CDR3 length equals 18 residues. CDR3 residues: CASSSEGQSVSGANVLTF. The CDR3 DNA is TGTGCCAGCAGCTCAGAGGGACAGTCAGTCTCTGGGGCCAACGTCCTGACTTTC. The entire variable domain, with the rest obtained from reference TRBV13 and TRBJ2-6, is as follows: AAGVIQSPRHLIKEKRETATLKCYPIPRHDTVYWYQQGPGQDPQFLISFYEKMQSDKGSIPDRFSAQQFSDYHSELNMSSLELGDSALYFCASSSEGQSVSGANVLTFGAGSRLTVL.

J is TRBJ2-1 and V is TRBV12-5; 10 nucleotides align to TRBD2. The CDR3 has 18 amino acids. Germline V CDR1 and CDR2: LGHNT, FRNRAP. The V gene end was trimmed by 7 bases and the J gene end by 1 base; junction bases not matched to a gene: 13. The CDR3, as DNA: TGTGCTAGTGCCGTTAGGCTAGCGGGAGATCGATCCTACAATGAGCAGTTCTTC. This encodes CASAVRLAGDRSYNEQFF.

This rearrangement joins TRBV7-2 to TRBJ2-1; perhaps TRBD2 as D (6 bases). This CDR3 region has 15 residues. V lost 5 bases and J 0 bases, leaving 11 bases between the germline ends. Germline CDR1 and CDR2: SGHTA and FQGNSA. The CDR3 protein is CASSSLGGSYNEQFF. In nucleotides, the CDR3 is TGTGCCAGCAGCAGTCTGGGAGGCTCCTACAATGAGCAGTTCTTC.

V usage is TRBV23-1 and J usage is TRBJ2-7; 9 nucleotides match TRBD1. TRBV23-1 is sorted into the ORF group, with uncertain function. The trim removed 5 bases at V and 2 bases at J, leaving 10 bases unmatched. The length of the CDR3 is 16 residues. CDR3 amino acids: CASSKTGTGNPYEQYF. The CDR3 coding sequence is TGCGCCAGCAGTAAGACCGGGACAGGGAACCCCTACGAGCAGTACTTC.

The V and J genes are TRBV5-4 and TRBJ2-6; D ambiguous. Per germline, CDR1 SGHNT and CDR2 YYREEE (reference sequence). V was pared by 4 bases and J by 1 base, with 12 bases between. This CDR3 spans 16 amino acids. The DNA for the CDR3 is TGTGCCAGCAGCCCACGACTGAAATCTGGGGCCAACGTCCTGACTTTC. It yields the protein CASSPRLKSGANVLTF.

The J gene is TRBJ2-1, the V gene TRBV6-5; 14 bases map to TRBD2. The V gene end was trimmed by 6 bases and the J gene end by 13 bases; junction bases not matched to a gene: 8. The CDR3 has 14 residues. Germline assignment: CDR1 MNHEY and CDR2 SVGAGI. The CDR3 DNA reads as TGTGCCAGCAGGGGGACTAGCGGGAGACCCCCACAGTTCTTC. It codes for CASRGTSGRPPQFF.

The chain has TRBV5-1 and TRBJ2-1; TRBD2 matches 7 bases. There are 16 residues in the CDR3. V dropped 3 bases and J dropped 7; count of bases not matched to a gene: 13. Germline CDR1 is SGHRS and CDR2 is YFSETQ. This CDR3 reads CASSSFGLVPGNEQFF. Here the CDR3 DNA reads TGCGCCAGCAGCTCCTTCGGACTAGTGCCCGGGAATGAGCAGTTCTTC.

The chain recombines TRBV5-4 with TRBJ1-1; 7 bases map to TRBD1. J was trimmed by 2 bases and V by 6 bases; bases with no gene match: 10. This CDR3 has 15 amino acids. Germline CDR1 and CDR2: SGHNT and YYREEE (reference sequence). The CDR3 nucleotides are TGTGCCAGCACCAAACCCGGGACAGATAACACTGAAGCTTTCTTT. It is translated as CASTKPGTDNTEAFF.

This clone was counted at least ten times. The rearrangement links TRBV2 to TRBJ1-4; 7 nucleotides line up with TRBD1. The V gene end was trimmed by 7 bases and the J gene end by 14 bases; junction bases not matched to a gene: 16. This CDR3 spans 14 amino acids. Germline V gives CDR1 SNHLY, CDR2 FYNNEI. CDR3 DNA sequence: TGTGCCAGCACCCGTGGGGACAGCAGTAAAGCGCTGTTTTTT. As protein: CASTRGDSSKALFF. The full variable domain, with the rest looked up from reference TRBV2 and TRBJ1-4, is EPEVTQTPSHQVTQMGQEVILRCVPISNHLYFYWYRQILGQKVEFLVSFYNNEISEKSEIFDDQFSVERPDGSNFTLKIRSTKLEDSAMYFCASTRGDSSKALFFGSGTQLSVL.